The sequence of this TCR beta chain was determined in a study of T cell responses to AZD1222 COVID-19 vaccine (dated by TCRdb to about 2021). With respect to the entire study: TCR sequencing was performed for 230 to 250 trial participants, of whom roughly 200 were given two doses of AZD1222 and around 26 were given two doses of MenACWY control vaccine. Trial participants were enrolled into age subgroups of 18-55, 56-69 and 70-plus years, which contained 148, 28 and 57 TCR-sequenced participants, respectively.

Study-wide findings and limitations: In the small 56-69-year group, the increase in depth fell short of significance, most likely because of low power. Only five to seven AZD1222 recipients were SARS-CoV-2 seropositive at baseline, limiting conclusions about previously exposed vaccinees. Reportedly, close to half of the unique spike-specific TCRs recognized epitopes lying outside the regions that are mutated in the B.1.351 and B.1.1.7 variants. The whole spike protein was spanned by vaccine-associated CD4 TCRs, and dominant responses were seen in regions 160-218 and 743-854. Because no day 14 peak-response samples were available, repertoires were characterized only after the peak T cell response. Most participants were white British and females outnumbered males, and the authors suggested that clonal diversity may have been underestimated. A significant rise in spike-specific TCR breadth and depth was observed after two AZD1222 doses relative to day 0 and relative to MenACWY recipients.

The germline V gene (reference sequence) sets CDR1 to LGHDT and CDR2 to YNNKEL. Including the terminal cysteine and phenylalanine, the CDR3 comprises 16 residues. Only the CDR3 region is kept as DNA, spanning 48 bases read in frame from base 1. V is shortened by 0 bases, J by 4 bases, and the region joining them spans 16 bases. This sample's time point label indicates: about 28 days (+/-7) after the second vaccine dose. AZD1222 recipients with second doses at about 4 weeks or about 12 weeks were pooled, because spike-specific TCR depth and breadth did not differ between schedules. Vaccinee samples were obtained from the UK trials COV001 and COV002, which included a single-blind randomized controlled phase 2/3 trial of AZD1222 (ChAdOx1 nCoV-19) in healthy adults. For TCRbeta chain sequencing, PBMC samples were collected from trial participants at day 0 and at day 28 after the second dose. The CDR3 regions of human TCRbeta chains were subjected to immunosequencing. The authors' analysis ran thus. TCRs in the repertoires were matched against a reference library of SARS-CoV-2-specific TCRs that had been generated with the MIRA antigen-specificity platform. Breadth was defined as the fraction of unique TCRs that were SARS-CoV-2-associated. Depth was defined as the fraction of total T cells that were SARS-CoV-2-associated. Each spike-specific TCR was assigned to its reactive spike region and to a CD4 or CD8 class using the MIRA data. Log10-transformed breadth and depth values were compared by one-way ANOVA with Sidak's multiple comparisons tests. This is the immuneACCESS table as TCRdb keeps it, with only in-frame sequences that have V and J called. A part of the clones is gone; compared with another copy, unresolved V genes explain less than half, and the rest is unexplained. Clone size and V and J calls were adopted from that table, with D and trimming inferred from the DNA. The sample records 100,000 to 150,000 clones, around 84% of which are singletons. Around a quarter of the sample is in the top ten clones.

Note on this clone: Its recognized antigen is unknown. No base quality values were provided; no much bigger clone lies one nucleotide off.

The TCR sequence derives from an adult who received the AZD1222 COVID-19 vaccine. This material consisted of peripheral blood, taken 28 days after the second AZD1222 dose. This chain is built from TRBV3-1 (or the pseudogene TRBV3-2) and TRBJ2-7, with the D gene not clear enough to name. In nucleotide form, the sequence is TGTGCCAGCAGCCAAGAAATGCCGGGCACCCTATACGAGCAGTACTTC. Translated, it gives CASSQEMPGTLYEQYF.